The 31 T cell receptor beta chains below come from one sample, sequenced in a study of shared clonotypes between healthy human individuals. The protocol was immunoSEQ multiplex PCR, while the TCRdb copy is restricted to in-frame clones and leaves out a portion. The sample includes around 1 million clones, over 60% of them seen just once. The sequencing sample was made of memory CD4+ T cells sorted from blood. Sample subset: CD45RA-negative fraction. These TCRs come from a young man in good health.

V usage is TRBV10-3 and J usage is TRBJ1-3; 7 bases map to TRBD1. The length of the CDR3 is 16 residues. The germline CDR1 and CDR2 sequences are ENHRY and SYGVKD. V trimming: 10 bases; J trimming: 2 bases; junction bases outside the gene matches: 14. The CDR3 region is CATTLDRVGAGNTIYF. The CDR3, as DNA: TGTGCCACAACCCTAGACAGGGTTGGAGCTGGAAACACCATATATTTT.

The chain links TRBV5-1 to TRBJ2-5; D perhaps matches TRBD1 (5 bases). The CDR3 extends over 16 amino acids. From germline, CDR1 is SGHRS and CDR2 YFSETQ. Trimming left V 1 base short and J 2 bases short, with 15 bases between. CDR3 protein: CASSLTGHMRQETQYF. The CDR3 DNA reads as TGCGCCAGCAGCTTGACCGGACATATGCGGCAAGAGACCCAGTACTTC. Full variable domain (outside the CDR3, taken from reference TRBV5-1 and TRBJ2-5): KAGVTQTPRYLIKTRGQQVTLSCSPISGHRSVSWYQQTPGQGLQFLFEYFSETQRNKGNFPGRFSGRQFSNSRSEMNVSTLELGDSALYLCASSLTGHMRQETQYFGPGTRLLVL.

The rearrangement uses TRBV30 and TRBJ2-3; TRBD2 agrees at 13 bases. Germline V lookup: CDR1 GTSNPN, CDR2 SVGIG (reference sequence). J was trimmed by 0 bases and V by 5 bases; bases with no gene match: 8. CDR3 size: 17 residues. CDR3 nucleotide sequence: TGTGCCTGGGGGTCTGGACTAGCGGGGGAAAGCACAGATACGCAGTATTTT. Amino acid sequence: CAWGSGLAGESTDTQYF.

This clone was seen only a few times. This CDR3 reads CASSDRGRGVEAFF. The CDR3 bases are TGTGCCAGCAGTGATAGGGGGCGCGGGGTCGAAGCTTTCTTT. The V call is TRBV6-1, the J call TRBJ1-1, with TRBD1 identical over 7 bases. The V and J ends lost 3 bases and 8 bases, in that order; junction bases with no gene match: 9. CDR3 length equals 14 residues. Germline V lookup: CDR1 MNHNS, CDR2 SASEGT.

A word on this clone: At one end, the junction sequence differs from germline, possibly due to a read error. The rearrangement joins TRBV19 to TRBJ1-5; TRBD1 aligns across 10 bases. Germline values: CDR1 LNHDA, CDR2 SQIVND (reference sequence). The CDR3 covers 21 residues. The CDR3: CASSTSVLADRGRRGNQPQHF. The CDR3 bases are TGTGCCAGCAGTACTTCCGTATTGGCGGACAGGGGGAGGAGAGGCAATCAGCCCCAGCATTTT.

This chain connects TRBV10-1 to TRBJ2-2, with a tentative D call TRBD1 (5 bases). The germline gives CDR1 WNHNN, CDR2 SYGVQD (reference sequence). The length of the CDR3 is 15 residues. V was trimmed by 2 bases and J by 4 bases, leaving 11 bases between them. CDR3 DNA sequence: TGCGCCAGCAGTGAGGGTTCCACAGGCACCGGGGAGCTGTTTTTT. It encodes CASSEGSTGTGELFF.

As concerns this clone: The same CDR3 can be traced to other DNA sequences in this sample. The genes are TRBV28 and TRBJ2-7, with D maybe TRBD2 (6 bases). Trimming pared 3 bases from V and 1 base from J, leaving 7 bases between. This CDR3 has 13 amino acids. In germline, CDR1 is MDHEN, CDR2 SYDVKM. CDR3 loop: CASSFAGSYEQYF. DNA of the CDR3: TGTGCCAGCAGTTTTGCGGGATCCTACGAGCAGTACTTC.

The gene calls are TRBV19 and TRBJ1-4, with D tentatively TRBD1 (6 bases). Germline V CDR1 and CDR2: LNHDA, SQIVND (reference sequence). The V and J ends lost 9 bases and 2 bases respectively, with 13 bases between them. The CDR3 spans 14 residues. The CDR3 sequence: CASRLRGTNEKLFF. The CDR3 nucleotides are TGTGCCAGCCGACTAAGGGGGACTAATGAAAAACTGTTTTTT.

The chain joins TRBV28 to TRBJ1-1, with D tentatively TRBD1 (5 bases). V lost 5 bases and J lost 1, with 14 bases in between. In germline, CDR1 is MDHEN, CDR2 SYDVKM. This CDR3 contains 15 residues. This chain's CDR3 is CASSTLLTANTEAFF. The DNA of the CDR3 is TGTGCCAGCAGTACCCTTTTGACAGCGAACACTGAAGCTTTCTTT.

The chain links TRBV6-5 to TRBJ2-2; no definite D call. The germline V gene encodes CDR1 MNHEY and CDR2 SVGAGI. The V and J ends lost 6 bases and 6 bases respectively, with 8 bases between them. This CDR3 region has 12 residues. This chain's CDR3 is CASRTRPGELFF. The CDR3 DNA reads TGTGCCAGCAGAACCCGCCCCGGGGAGCTGTTTTTT.

CDR3 DNA: TGTGCTAGTGGTTTGGTGAATAACATCGCGAACAGGAACATTCAGTACTTC. Protein: CASGLVNNIANRNIQYF. V gene TRBV12-5 combines with J gene TRBJ2-4; D might be TRBD1 (5 bases). The CDR3 consists of 17 residues. The V gene's germline CDR1 is LGHNT and CDR2 FRNRAP. The V and J ends lost 0 bases and 7 bases respectively, with 19 bases between them. Combining the CDR3 with reference TRBV12-5 and TRBJ2-4 gives the whole variable domain DARVTQTPRHKVTEMGQEVTMRCQPILGHNTVFWYRQTMMQGLELLAYFRNRAPLDDSGMPKDRFSAEMPDATLATLKIQPSEPRDSAVYFCASGLVNNIANRNIQYFGAGTRLSVL.

With respect to this clone: Other DNA sequences of this sample code for an identical CDR3. V usage is TRBV19 and J usage is TRBJ2-2, with 8 bases fitting TRBD1. V trimming: 6 bases; J trimming: 1 base; junction bases outside the gene matches: 4. This CDR3 is built from 15 residues. Germline assignment: CDR1 LNHDA and CDR2 SQIVND (reference sequence). The CDR3 DNA reads as TGTGCCAGTAGCCGACAGGGGCTGAACACCGGGGAGCTGTTTTTT. Protein: CASSRQGLNTGELFF.

The chain employs TRBV28 and TRBJ2-2; D tentatively reads TRBD1 or TRBD2 (5 bases each). CDR3 length: 16 amino acids. CDR1 and CDR2 from the germline V gene are MDHEN and SYDVKM. The V gene lost 6 bases and the J gene lost 7 bases, with 21 bases spanning the gap. CDR3 region: CASRRQGGASLGELFF. Written as DNA, the CDR3 is TGTGCCAGCAGAAGGCAGGGTGGGGCTAGCCTCGGGGAGCTGTTTTTT.

This clone appeared many times. This chain connects TRBV2 to TRBJ1-1, with D maybe TRBD1 (5 bases). Per the germline V gene, CDR1 is SNHLY and CDR2 is FYNNEI. This CDR3 region has 14 residues. V was cut by 6 bases and J by 5 bases, with 16 bases left in between. The CDR3 DNA reads as TGTGCCAGCAGGGAACAGGTCGTCGGGACTGAAGCTTTCTTT. Encoded protein: CASREQVVGTEAFF.

V is TRBV7-8 and J is TRBJ1-1; no firm D call. V gave up 1 base and J gave up 1 base, with 10 bases separating them. CDR1 SGHVS and CDR2 FQNEAQ come from the germline V gene. This CDR3 has 15 amino acids. In nucleotides, the CDR3 is TGTGCCAGCAGCTTAGTTGCAATGCAGAACACTGAAGCTTTCTTT. Translated, it gives CASSLVAMQNTEAFF.

In its sample, this clone was seen a few times. Different DNA sequences within this sample yield the same CDR3. The rearrangement uses TRBV6-1 and TRBJ1-5; D is unresolved. The CDR3 is 12 amino acids. Germline V CDR1 and CDR2: MNHNS, SASEGT. Trimming pared 8 bases from V and 5 bases from J, leaving 10 bases between. The CDR3 sequence is CASRQLDQPQHF. The CDR3 DNA reads TGTGCCAGCCGGCAGCTCGATCAGCCCCAGCATTTT.

The chain links TRBV10-1 to TRBJ2-5; possibly TRBD1 or TRBD2 for D (5 bases each). The CDR3 is 14 residues long. Per germline, CDR1 WNHNN and CDR2 SYGVQD (reference sequence). Trimming pared 3 bases from V and 3 bases from J, leaving 11 bases between. The CDR3, as DNA: TGCGCCAGCAGTGACGGGGCAGGGAAAGAGACCCAGTACTTC. Protein sequence: CASSDGAGKETQYF.

This clone was seen many times. V and J are TRBV30 and TRBJ1-6; possibly TRBD1 for D (6 bases). Germline CDR1 GTSNPN, CDR2 SVGIG (reference sequence). The CDR3 covers 13 residues. DNA for the CDR3: TGTGCTGTAGGTAGGGGGTATAATTCACCCCTCCACTTT. Translation: CAVGRGYNSPLHF. The complete variable domain, with remaining parts taken from reference TRBV30 and TRBJ1-6, reads SQTIHQWPATLVQPVGSPLSLECTVEGTSNPNLYWYRQAAGRGLQLLFYSVGIGQISSEVPQNLSASRPQDRQFILSSKKLLLSDSGFYLCAVGRGYNSPLHFGNGTRLTVT.

The V call is TRBV7-3, the J call TRBJ2-3; 10 positions agree with TRBD2. The CDR3 contains 15 residues. Germline loops: CDR1 SGHTA, CDR2 FQGTGA. The V gene end was trimmed by 5 bases and the J gene end by 3 bases; junction bases not matched to a gene: 5. CDR3 residues: CASSLGLADTDTQYF. The CDR3 bases are TGTGCCAGCAGCCTTGGACTAGCGGATACAGATACGCAGTATTTT. Filled out from reference TRBV7-3 and TRBJ2-3, the complete variable domain reads GAGVSQTPSNKVTEKGKYVELRCDPISGHTALYWYRQSLGQGPEFLIYFQGTGAADDSGLPNDRFFAVRPEGSVSTLKIQRTERGDSAVYLCASSLGLADTDTQYFGPGTRLTVL.

The CDR3 reads CASSVTPGQGARNSPLHF. DNA for the CDR3: TGTGCCAGCAGCGTAACACCGGGACAGGGGGCGCGGAATTCACCCCTCCACTTT. This sequence joins TRBV2 and TRBJ1-6; 12 nucleotides agree with TRBD1. This CDR3 comprises 18 residues. CDR1 and CDR2 (germline): SNHLY, FYNNEI. The junction had 13 bases not matched to a gene; V was cut back by 6 bases and J by 7 bases.

The CDR3 reads CASSPRDSATDTQYF. The DNA of the CDR3 is TGTGCCAGCTCACCCCGGGACAGCGCCACAGATACGCAGTATTTT. V is TRBV18 and J is TRBJ2-3; 7 bases are a match to TRBD1. The CDR3 is 15 residues long. V shed 3 bases, J shed 2 bases, and the junction held 5 bases outside the gene matches. From germline, CDR1 is KGHSH and CDR2 LQKENI.

This clone was recorded many times. Sequence at one end of the junction differs from germline and may be a read error. This chain uses TRBV2 with TRBJ2-3; D possibly corresponds to TRBD2 (6 bases). Germline loops: CDR1 SNHLY, CDR2 FYNNEI. The CDR3 extends over 11 amino acids. CDR3 in amino acids: CASSGLGIAHF. CDR3 nucleotide sequence: TGTGCCAGCAGTGGACTAGGGATCGCCCATTTT.

The chain has TRBV29-1 and TRBJ2-2; either TRBD1 or TRBD2 may fit D (5 bases each). Germline V gene lookup returns CDR1 SQVTM and CDR2 ANQGSEA. Trimming took 7 bases from V and 3 from J, leaving 15 bases between them. The CDR3 sequence is 14 residues long. The CDR3 spells CSAVRGLDTGELFF. CDR3 DNA sequence: TGCAGCGCCGTGAGGGGTCTCGACACCGGGGAGCTGTTTTTT.

The CDR3 nucleotides read TGCGCCAGCAGTGCTTACAGGGACTATGGCTACACCTTC. Its translation: CASSAYRDYGYTF. The V and J genes are TRBV10-2 and TRBJ1-2, with D possibly being TRBD1 (6 bases). CDR1 and CDR2 from the germline V gene are WSHSY and SAAADI. The CDR3 is 13 amino acids. Trimming took 4 bases from V and 3 from J, leaving 9 bases between them.

The DNA for the CDR3 is TGCAGCGTCGACATAACAGGGATCGGCGAGACCCAGTACTTC. As protein: CSVDITGIGETQYF. The chain carries TRBV29-1 and TRBJ2-5; D perhaps matches TRBD1 (6 bases). Germline CDR1 reads SQVTM; CDR2 reads ANQGSEA. V was trimmed by 6 bases and J by 5 bases, leaving 19 bases between them. The CDR3 runs 14 residues.

The rearrangement links TRBV14 to TRBJ1-2, with 9 bases identical to TRBD1. This CDR3 spans 17 amino acids. Trimming removed 0 bases from V and 2 bases from J; junction bases left unmatched: 7. Germline loops: CDR1 SGHDN, CDR2 FVKESK. CDR3 bases: TGTGCCAGCAGCCAAGATCCAAGACAGGGGGGGAACTATGGCTACACCTTC. Translation: CASSQDPRQGGNYGYTF.

The gene calls are TRBV2 and TRBJ1-1, with D uncertain. The CDR3 runs to 10 residues. The V gene's germline CDR1 is SNHLY and CDR2 FYNNEI. V shed 4 bases and J shed 5 bases, with 2 bases lying between them. DNA for the CDR3: TGTGCCAGCAGTGTAACTGAAGCTTTCTTT. It encodes CASSVTEAFF.

The chain recombines TRBV18 with TRBJ2-2, with D possibly being TRBD1 (5 bases). Germline V gene lookup returns CDR1 KGHSH and CDR2 LQKENI. V shed 8 bases and J shed 0 bases, with 16 bases lying between them. The length of the CDR3 is 16 residues. In DNA, the CDR3 is TGTGCCAGCCCCAGGGAAGGGGCGCCGAACACCGGGGAGCTGTTTTTT. Its translation is CASPREGAPNTGELFF.

This clone was observed a handful of times. The V and J genes are TRBV11-2 and TRBJ1-3; D remains unclear. Germline V gene sequence: CDR1 SGHAT, CDR2 FQNNGV. V lost 0 bases and J 3 bases, leaving 6 bases between the germline ends. The CDR3 sequence is 14 residues long. CDR3 nucleotide sequence: TGTGCCAGCAGCTTAGATAACTATGGAAACACCATATATTTT. Its translation is CASSLDNYGNTIYF.

The rearrangement uses TRBV5-4 and TRBJ2-2, with D possibly TRBD1 on 5 matching bases. Germline V gene data show CDR1 as SGHNT and CDR2 as YYREEE (reference sequence). The length of the CDR3 is 15 residues. V shed 0 bases and J shed 4 bases, with 10 bases lying between them. The chain's CDR3 is CASSLGGRATGELFF. The DNA of the CDR3 is TGTGCCAGCAGCTTGGGGGGCCGGGCCACCGGGGAGCTGTTTTTT.

This sequence joins TRBV15 and TRBJ2-3; D could derive from TRBD1 or TRBD2 (6 bases each). The CDR3 loop spans 15 amino acids. Germline CDR1 reads LNHNV; CDR2 reads YYDKDF (reference sequence). Trimming took 2 bases from V and 11 from J, leaving 20 bases between them. In nucleotides, the CDR3 is TGTGCCACCAGCAGAAAAGGCGACAGAGGGGGGAAGCAGTATTTT. This translates into CATSRKGDRGGKQYF. The whole variable domain, filled in from reference TRBV15 and TRBJ2-3, reads DAMVIQNPRYQVTQFGKPVTLSCSQTLNHNVMYWYQQKSSQAPKLLFHYYDKDFNNEADTPDNFQSRRPNTSFCFLDIRSPGLGDTAMYLCATSRKGDRGGKQYFGPGTRLTVL.